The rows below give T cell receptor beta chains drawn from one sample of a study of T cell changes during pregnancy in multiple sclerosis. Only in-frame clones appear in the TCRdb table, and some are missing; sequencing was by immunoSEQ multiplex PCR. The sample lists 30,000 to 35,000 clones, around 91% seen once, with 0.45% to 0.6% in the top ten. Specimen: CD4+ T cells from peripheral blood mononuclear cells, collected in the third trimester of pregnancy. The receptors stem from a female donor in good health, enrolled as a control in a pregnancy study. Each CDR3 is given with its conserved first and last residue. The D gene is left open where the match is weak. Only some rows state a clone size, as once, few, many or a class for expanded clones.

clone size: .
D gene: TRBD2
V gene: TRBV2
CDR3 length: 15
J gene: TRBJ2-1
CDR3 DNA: TGTGCCAGCAGTCAGACTAGCGGGAGAGGCGGCGAGCAGTTCTTC
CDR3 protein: CASSQTSGRGGEQFF

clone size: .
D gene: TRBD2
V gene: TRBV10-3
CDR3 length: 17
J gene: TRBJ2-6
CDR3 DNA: TGTGCCATCACCAGACTAGCGGGTCCCTCTGGGGCCAACGTCCTGACTTTC
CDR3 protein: CAITRLAGPSGANVLTF

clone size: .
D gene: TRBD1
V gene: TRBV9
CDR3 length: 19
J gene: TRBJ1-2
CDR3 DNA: TGTGCCAGCAGCGTCTTCGGGAGATCCGGGACAGATGACTCCTATGGCTACACCTTC
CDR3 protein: CASSVFGRSGTDDSYGYTF

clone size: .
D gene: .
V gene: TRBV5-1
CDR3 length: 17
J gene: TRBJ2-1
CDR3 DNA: TGCGCCAGCAGCTCCGCTTTAGGGAGCACTCTTCCCTATGAGCAGTTCTTC
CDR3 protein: CASSSALGSTLPYEQFF

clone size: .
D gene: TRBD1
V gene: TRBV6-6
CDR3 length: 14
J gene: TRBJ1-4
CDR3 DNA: TGTGCCAGCAGGACAGGGATTCTTAATGAAAAACTGTTTTTT
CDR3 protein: CASRTGILNEKLFF

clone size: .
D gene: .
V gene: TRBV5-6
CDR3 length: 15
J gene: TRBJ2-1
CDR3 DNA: TGTGCCAGCAGCTTGTACGGCACGGGCTACAATGAGCAGTTCTTC
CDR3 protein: CASSLYGTGYNEQFF

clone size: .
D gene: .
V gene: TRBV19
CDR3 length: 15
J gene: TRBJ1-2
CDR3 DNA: TGTGCCAGTAGTACGACAGCCCAACGGAACTATGGCTACACCTTC
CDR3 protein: CASSTTAQRNYGYTF

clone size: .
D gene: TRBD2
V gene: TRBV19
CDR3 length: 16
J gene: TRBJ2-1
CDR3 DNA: TGTGCCAGTAGTATTCTAGCGGGAGGGTTTTTGGATGAGCAGTTCTTC
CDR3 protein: CASSILAGGFLDEQFF

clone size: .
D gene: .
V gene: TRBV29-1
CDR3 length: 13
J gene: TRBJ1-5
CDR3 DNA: TGCAGCGTTGGGGAGGGGGATCGCCAGCCCCAGCATTTT
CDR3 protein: CSVGEGDRQPQHF

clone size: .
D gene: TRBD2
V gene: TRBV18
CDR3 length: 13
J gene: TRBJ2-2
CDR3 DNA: TGTGCCAGCTCAGCGGGAGCGGTCGGGGAGCTGTTTTTT
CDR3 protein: CASSAGAVGELFF

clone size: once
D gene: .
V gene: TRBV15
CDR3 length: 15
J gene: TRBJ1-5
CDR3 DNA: TGTGCCACCAGCAGGCTGGTACAGGGAAATCAGCCCCAGCATTTT
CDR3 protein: CATSRLVQGNQPQHF

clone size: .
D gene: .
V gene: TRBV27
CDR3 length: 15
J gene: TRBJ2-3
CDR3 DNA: TGTGCCAGCAGTTTACGGGGGGCCGGCACAGATACGCAGTATTTT
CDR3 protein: CASSLRGAGTDTQYF

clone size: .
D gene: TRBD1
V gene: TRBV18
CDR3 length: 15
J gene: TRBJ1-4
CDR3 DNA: TGTGCCAGCTCACCCAAGACAGGGCCGAATGAAAAACTGTTTTTT
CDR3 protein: CASSPKTGPNEKLFF

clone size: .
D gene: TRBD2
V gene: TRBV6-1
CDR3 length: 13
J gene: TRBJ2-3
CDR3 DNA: TGTGCCAGCAACCCGGGGGGGGCAGATACGCAGTATTTT
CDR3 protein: CASNPGGADTQYF

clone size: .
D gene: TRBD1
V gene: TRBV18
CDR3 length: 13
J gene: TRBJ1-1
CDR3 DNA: TGTGCCAGCTCACAGGGGGCCGGCACTGAAGCTTTCTTT
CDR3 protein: CASSQGAGTEAFF

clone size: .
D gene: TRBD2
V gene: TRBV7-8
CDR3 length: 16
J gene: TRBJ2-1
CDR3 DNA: TGTGCCAGCAGCCCCGGGGGTGGGACTAGCGGGAACGAGCAGTTCTTC
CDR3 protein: CASSPGGGTSGNEQFF

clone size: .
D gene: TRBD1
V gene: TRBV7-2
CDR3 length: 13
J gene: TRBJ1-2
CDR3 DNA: TGTGCCAGCAGCTTTACAGGGGGCTATGGCTACACCTTC
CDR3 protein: CASSFTGGYGYTF

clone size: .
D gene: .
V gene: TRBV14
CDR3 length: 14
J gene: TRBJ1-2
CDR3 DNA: TGTGCCAGCAGCCAAGCGGGGGGAGCCCCTGGCTACACCTTC
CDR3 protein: CASSQAGGAPGYTF

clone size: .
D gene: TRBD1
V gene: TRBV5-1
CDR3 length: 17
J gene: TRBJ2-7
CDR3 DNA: TGCGCCAGCAGCGGATCGCCGGGACAGGTTTTCTCCTACGAGCAGTACTTC
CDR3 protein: CASSGSPGQVFSYEQYF

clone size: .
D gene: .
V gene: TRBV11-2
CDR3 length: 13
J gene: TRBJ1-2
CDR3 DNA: TGTGCCAGCAGCTTAGAATTGAGGGAAGGCTACACCTTC
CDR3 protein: CASSLELREGYTF

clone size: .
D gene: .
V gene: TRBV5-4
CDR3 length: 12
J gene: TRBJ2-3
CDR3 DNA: TGTGCCAGCAGCTTGGGAGCAGATACGCAGTATTTT
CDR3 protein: CASSLGADTQYF

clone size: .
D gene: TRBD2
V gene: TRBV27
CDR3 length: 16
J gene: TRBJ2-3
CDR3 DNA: TGTGCCAGCAGTGATTTGACTAGCGGAGGGGGAGATACGCAGTATTTT
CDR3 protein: CASSDLTSGGGDTQYF

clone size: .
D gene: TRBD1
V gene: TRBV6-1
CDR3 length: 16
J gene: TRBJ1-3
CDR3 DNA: TGTGCCAGCAGTGTTGACAGGGGGCGGACTGGAAACACCATATATTTT
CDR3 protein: CASSVDRGRTGNTIYF

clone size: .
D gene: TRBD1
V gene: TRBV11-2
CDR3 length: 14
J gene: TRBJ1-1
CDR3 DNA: TGTGCCAGCAGCGCGCAGGGGGCGAGCACTGAAGCTTTCTTT
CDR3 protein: CASSAQGASTEAFF

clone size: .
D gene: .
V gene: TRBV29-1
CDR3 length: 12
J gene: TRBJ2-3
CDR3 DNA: TGCAGCGTCCTTCATACCGGGGATACGCAGTATTTT
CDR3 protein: CSVLHTGDTQYF

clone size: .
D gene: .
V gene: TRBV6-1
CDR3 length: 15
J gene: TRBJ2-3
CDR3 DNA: TGTGCCAGCAGGGGACTCGGCGCGTACACAGATACGCAGTATTTT
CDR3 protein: CASRGLGAYTDTQYF

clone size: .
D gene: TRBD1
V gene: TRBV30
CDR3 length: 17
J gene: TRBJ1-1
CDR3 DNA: TGTGCCTGGAGCCTACGGGACAGGGGACGTGAACGCACTGAAGCTTTCTTT
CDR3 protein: CAWSLRDRGRERTEAFF

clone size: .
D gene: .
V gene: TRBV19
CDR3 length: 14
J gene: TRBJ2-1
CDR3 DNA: TGTGCCAGTAGTATGGAGCGGGTGTACAATGAGCAGTTCTTC
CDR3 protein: CASSMERVYNEQFF

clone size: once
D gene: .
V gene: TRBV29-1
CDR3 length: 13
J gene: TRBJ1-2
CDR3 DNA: TGCAGCGGGGGACATATTCCTAACTATGGCTACACCTTC
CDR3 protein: CSGGHIPNYGYTF

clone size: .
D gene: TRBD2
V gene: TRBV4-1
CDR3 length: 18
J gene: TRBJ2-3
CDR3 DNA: TGCGCCAGCAGCTTTGGACTAGCGGAAGCAGGGGGCACAGATACGCAGTATTTT
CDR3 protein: CASSFGLAEAGGTDTQYF

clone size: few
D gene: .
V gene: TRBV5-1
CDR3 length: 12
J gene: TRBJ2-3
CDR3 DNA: TGCGCCAGCAGGCGTAGCACAGATACGCAGTATTTT
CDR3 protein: CASRRSTDTQYF

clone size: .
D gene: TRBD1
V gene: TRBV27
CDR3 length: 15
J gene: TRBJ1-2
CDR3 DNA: TGTGCCAGCAGTTTATACCGGACAGGGGGCTTTGGCTACACCTTC
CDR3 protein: CASSLYRTGGFGYTF

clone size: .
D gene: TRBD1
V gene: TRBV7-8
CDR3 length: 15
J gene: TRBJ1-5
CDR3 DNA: TGTGCCAGCAGCTTAGGGAGACAGGGAGGCCAGCCCCAGCATTTT
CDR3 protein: CASSLGRQGGQPQHF

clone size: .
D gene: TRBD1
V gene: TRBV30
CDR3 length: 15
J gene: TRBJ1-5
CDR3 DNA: TGTGCCTGGAGTGTACAACAGGGGGCCGGTCAGCCCCAGCATTTT
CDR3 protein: CAWSVQQGAGQPQHF

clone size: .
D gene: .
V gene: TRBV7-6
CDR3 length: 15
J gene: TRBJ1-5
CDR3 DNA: TGTGCCAGCAGCTTAGTAGAGGGCGGCAATCAGCCCCAGCATTTT
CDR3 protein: CASSLVEGGNQPQHF

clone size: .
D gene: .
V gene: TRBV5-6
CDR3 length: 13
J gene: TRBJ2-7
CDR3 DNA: TGTGCCAGCAGCTTGGCGACGGGGTACGAGCAGTACTTC
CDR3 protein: CASSLATGYEQYF

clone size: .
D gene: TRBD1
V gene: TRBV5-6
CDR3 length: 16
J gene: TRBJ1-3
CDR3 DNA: TGTGCCAGCAGCACCGGGACAGGGGGCTCTGGAAACACCATATATTTT
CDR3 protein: CASSTGTGGSGNTIYF

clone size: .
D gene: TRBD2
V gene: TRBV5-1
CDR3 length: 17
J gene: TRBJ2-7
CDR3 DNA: TGCGCCAGCGCCCCGGGACTAGCGGGAGAGGTGGGCAACGAGCAGTACTTC
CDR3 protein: CASAPGLAGEVGNEQYF

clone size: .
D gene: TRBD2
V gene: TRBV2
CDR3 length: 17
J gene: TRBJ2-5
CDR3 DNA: TGTGCCAGCAGGTTTGGAGCGGGGGAGGTCGGGTCCGAGACCCAGTACTTC
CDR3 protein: CASRFGAGEVGSETQYF

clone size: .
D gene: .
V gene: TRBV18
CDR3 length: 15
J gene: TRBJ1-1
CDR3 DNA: TGTGCCAGCTCACCCAGGACGGTCAGGGACACTGAAGCTTTCTTT
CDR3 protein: CASSPRTVRDTEAFF

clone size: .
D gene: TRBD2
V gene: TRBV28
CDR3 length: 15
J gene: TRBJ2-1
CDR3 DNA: TGTGCCAGCAGTTTATTGAGTAGCGGGAGTGGTGAGCAGTTCTTC
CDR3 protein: CASSLLSSGSGEQFF

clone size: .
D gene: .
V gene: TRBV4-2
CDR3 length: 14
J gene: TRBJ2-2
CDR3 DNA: TGTGCCAGCAGCCAAGATCAGGTTCCCGGGGAGCTGTTTTTT
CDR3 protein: CASSQDQVPGELFF

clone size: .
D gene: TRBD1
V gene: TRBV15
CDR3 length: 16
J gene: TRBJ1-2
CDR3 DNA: TGTGCCACCAGCAGATTCAGACAGGGAAGGGACTATGGCTACACCTTC
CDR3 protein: CATSRFRQGRDYGYTF

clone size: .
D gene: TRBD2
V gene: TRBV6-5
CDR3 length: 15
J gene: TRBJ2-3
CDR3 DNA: TGTGCCAGCAGCCTAGGAATGGAGAGACTAGCCACGCAGTATTTT
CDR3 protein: CASSLGMERLATQYF

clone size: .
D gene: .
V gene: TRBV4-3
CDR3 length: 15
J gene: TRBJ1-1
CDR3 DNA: TGCGCCAGCAGCTGGGAGGGGATGGGGAGCACTGAAGCTTTCTTT
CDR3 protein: CASSWEGMGSTEAFF

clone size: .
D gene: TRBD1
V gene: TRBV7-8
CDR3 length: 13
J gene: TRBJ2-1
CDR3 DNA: TGTGCCAGCAGCGGGACAGGGTACAATGAGCAGTTCTTC
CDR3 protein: CASSGTGYNEQFF

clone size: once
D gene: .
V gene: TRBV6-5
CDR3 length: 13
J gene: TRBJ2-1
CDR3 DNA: TGTGCCAGCAGTTACGGAGTCTACAATGAGCAGTTCTTC
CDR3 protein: CASSYGVYNEQFF